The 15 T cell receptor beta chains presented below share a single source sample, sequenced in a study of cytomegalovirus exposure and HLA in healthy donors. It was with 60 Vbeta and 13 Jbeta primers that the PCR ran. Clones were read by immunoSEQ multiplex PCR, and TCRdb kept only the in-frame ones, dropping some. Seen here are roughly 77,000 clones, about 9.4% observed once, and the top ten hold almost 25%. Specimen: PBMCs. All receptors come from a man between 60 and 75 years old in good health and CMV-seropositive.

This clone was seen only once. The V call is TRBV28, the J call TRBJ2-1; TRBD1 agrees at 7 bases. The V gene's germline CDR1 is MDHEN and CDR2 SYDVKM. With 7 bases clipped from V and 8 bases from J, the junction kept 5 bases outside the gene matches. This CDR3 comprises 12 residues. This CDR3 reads CASTDRVDEQFF. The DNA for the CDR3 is TGTGCCAGCACCGACAGGGTCGATGAGCAGTTCTTC.

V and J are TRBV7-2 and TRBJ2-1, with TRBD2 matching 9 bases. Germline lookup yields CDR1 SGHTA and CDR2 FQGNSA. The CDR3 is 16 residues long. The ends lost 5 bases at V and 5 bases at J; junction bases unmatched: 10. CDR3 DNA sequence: TGTGCCAGCAGCGCACGCCTGGCTAGCGGGAACAATGAGCAGTTCTTC. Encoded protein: CASSARLASGNNEQFF.

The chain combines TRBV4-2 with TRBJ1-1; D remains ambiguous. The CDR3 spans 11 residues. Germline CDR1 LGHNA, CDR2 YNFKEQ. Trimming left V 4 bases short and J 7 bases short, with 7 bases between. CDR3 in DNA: TGTGCCAGCAGCCGAGACGGTGAAGCTTTCTTT. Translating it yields CASSRDGEAFF.

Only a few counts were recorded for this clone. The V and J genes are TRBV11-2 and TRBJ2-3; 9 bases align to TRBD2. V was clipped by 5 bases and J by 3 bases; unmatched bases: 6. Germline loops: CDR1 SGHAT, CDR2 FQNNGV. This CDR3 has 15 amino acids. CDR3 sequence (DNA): TGTGCCAGCAGCCCGAATAGCGGGGGTACAGATACGCAGTATTTT. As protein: CASSPNSGGTDTQYF.

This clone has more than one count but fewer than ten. The CDR3 sequence is CASSLEGQGREQFF. The CDR3 nucleotides read TGCGCCAGCAGCTTGGAGGGACAGGGGAGGGAGCAGTTCTTC. The genes are TRBV5-1 and TRBJ2-1; 10 positions agree with TRBD1. This CDR3 contains 14 residues. Germline V gives CDR1 SGHRS, CDR2 YFSETQ. Trimming cost V 0 bases and J 10 bases; bases outside gene matches: 4.

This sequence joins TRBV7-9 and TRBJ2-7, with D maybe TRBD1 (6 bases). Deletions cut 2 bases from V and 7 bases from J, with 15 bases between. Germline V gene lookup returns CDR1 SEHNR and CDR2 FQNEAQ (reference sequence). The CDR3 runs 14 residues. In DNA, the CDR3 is TGTGCCAGCAGCTTACTGGGGGCCTACGCGGAGCAGTACTTC. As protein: CASSLLGAYAEQYF.

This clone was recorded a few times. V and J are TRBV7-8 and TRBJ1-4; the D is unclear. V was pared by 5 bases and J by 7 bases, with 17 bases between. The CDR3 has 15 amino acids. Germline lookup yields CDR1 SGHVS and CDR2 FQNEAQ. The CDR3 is CASSMPGSAGEKLFF. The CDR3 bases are TGTGCCAGCAGCATGCCCGGGTCCGCGGGTGAAAAACTGTTTTTT.

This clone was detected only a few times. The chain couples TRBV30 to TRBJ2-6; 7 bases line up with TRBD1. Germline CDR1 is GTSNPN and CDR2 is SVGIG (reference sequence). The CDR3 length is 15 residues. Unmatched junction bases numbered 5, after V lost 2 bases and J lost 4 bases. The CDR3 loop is CAWSTRGWGANVLTF. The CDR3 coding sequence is TGTGCCTGGAGTACCAGGGGGTGGGGGGCCAACGTCCTGACTTTC.

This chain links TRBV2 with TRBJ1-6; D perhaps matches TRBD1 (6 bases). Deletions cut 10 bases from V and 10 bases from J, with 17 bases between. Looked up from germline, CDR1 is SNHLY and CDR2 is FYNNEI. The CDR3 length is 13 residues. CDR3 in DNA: TGTGCCACCTACAGGGCTTTAGGATCACCCCTCCACTTT. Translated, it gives CATYRALGSPLHF.

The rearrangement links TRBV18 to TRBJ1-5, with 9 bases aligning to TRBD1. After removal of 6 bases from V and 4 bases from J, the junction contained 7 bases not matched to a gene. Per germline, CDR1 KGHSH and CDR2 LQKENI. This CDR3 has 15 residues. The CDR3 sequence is CASSLSDRGNQPQHF. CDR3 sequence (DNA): TGTGCCAGCTCCCTTTCGGACAGGGGTAATCAGCCCCAGCATTTT.

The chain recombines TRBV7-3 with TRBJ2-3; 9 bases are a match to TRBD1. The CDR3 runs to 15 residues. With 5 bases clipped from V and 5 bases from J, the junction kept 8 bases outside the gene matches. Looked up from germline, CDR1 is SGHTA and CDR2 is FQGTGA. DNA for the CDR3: TGTGCCAGCAGCAAAGAACAGGGGGCTGGAGATACGCAGTATTTT. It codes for CASSKEQGAGDTQYF. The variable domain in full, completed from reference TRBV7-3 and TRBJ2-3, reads GAGVSQTPSNKVTEKGKYVELRCDPISGHTALYWYRQSLGQGPEFLIYFQGTGAADDSGLPNDRFFAVRPEGSVSTLKIQRTERGDSAVYLCASSKEQGAGDTQYFGPGTRLTVL.

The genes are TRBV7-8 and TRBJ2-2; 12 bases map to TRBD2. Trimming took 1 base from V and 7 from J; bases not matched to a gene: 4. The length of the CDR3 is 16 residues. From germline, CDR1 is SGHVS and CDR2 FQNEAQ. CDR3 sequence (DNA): TGTGCCAGCAGCTTAGTGACTAGCGGGGGTGGCGGGGAGCTGTTTTTT. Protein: CASSLVTSGGGGELFF.

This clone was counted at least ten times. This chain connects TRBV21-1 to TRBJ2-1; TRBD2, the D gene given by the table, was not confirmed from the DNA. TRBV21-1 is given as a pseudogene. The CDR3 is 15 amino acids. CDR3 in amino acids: CASSKELAGDDGQFF. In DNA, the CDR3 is TGTGCCAGCAGCAAAGAACTAGCGGGAGATGACGGGCAGTTCTTC.

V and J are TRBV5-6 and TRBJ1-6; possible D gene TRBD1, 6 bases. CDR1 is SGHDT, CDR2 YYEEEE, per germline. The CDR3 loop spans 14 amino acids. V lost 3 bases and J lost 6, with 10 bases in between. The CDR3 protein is CASSSRQANSPLHF. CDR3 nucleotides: TGTGCCAGCAGCTCCAGACAGGCTAATTCACCCCTCCACTTT.

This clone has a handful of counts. The CDR3 bases are TGTGCCAGCAGTTACTCAGGCGAGCGCAATGAAAAACTGTTTTTT. Translating it yields CASSYSGERNEKLFF. The V and J genes are TRBV6-5 and TRBJ1-4; unclear D gene. The germline V and J ends were trimmed by 0 bases and 5 bases, with 10 bases remaining between them. The CDR3 is 15 residues long. Looked up from germline, CDR1 is MNHEY and CDR2 is SVGAGI.